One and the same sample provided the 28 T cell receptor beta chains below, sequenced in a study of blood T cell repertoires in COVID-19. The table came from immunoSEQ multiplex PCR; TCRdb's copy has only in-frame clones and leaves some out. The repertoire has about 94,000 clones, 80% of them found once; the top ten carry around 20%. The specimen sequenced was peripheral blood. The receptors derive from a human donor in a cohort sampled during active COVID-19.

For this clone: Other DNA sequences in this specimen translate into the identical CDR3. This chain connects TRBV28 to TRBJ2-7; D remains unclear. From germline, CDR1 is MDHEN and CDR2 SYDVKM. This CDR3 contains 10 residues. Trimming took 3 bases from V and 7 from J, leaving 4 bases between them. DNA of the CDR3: TGTGCCAGCAGTTTCAGGGAGCAGTACTTC. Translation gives CASSFREQYF.

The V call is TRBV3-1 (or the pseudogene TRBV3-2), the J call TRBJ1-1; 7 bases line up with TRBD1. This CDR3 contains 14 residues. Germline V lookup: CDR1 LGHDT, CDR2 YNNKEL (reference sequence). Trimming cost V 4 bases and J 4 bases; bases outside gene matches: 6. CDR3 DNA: TGTGCCAGCAGCCCATTACAGGGGAGCACTGAAGCTTTCTTT. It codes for CASSPLQGSTEAFF.

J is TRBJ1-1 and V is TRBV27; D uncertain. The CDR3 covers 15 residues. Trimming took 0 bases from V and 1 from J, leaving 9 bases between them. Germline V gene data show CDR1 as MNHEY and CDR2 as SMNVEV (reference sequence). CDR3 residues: CASSLSSRWNTEAFF. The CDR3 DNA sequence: TGTGCCAGCAGTTTATCGAGTCGTTGGAACACTGAAGCTTTCTTT.

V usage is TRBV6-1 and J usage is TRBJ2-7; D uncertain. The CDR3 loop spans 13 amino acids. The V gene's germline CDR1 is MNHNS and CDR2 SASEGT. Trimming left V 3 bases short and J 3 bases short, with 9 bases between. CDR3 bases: TGTGCCAGCAGTGATGTTATAGTCTACGAGCAGTACTTC. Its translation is CASSDVIVYEQYF.

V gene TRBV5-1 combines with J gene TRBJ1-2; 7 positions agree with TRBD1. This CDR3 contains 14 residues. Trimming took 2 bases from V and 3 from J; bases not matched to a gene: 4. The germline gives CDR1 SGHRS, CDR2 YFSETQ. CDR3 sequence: CASSLGGSDYGYTF. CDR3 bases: TGCGCCAGCAGCTTAGGGGGCAGTGACTATGGCTACACCTTC.

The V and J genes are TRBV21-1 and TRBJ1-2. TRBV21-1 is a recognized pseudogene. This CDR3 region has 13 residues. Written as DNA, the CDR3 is TGTGCCAGCAGCCCTCGGGACTTATATGGCTACACCTTC. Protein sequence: CASSPRDLYGYTF.

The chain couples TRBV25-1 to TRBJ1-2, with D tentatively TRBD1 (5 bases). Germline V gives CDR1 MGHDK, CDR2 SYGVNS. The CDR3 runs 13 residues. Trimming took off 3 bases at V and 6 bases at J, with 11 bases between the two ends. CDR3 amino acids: CASSDSRVDGYTF. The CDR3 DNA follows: TGTGCCAGCAGTGATAGCAGGGTCGATGGCTACACCTTC.

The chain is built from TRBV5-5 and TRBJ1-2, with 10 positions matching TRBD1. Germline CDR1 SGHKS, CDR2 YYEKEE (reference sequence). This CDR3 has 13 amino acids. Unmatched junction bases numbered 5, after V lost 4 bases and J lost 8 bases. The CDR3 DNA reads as TGTGCCAGCAGCATCGGGACAGGGGCCGGCTACACCTTC. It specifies CASSIGTGAGYTF.

The CDR3, as DNA: TGTGCCAGCAGCTCAACTTCCACCGGGACAGGGGCGGGTGAGCAGTACTTC. This codes for CASSSTSTGTGAGEQYF. The gene calls are TRBV5-4 and TRBJ2-7, with TRBD1 identical over 10 bases. This CDR3 has 17 amino acids. Germline V lookup: CDR1 SGHNT, CDR2 YYREEE (reference sequence). The ends lost 3 bases at V and 7 bases at J; junction bases unmatched: 16.

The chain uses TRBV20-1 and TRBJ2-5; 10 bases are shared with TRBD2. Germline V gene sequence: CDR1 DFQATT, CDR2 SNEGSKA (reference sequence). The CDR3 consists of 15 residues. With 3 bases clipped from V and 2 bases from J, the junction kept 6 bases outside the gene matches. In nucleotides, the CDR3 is TGCAGTGCTAGTTTAGCGGGAGGAGGGCAAGAGACCCAGTACTTC. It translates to CSASLAGGGQETQYF.

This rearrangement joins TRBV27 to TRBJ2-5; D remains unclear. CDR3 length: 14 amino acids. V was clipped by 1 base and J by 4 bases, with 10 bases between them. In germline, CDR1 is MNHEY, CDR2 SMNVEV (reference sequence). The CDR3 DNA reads TGTGCCAGCAGTTTATTGGGCGAGTCAGAGACCCAGTACTTC. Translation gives CASSLLGESETQYF.

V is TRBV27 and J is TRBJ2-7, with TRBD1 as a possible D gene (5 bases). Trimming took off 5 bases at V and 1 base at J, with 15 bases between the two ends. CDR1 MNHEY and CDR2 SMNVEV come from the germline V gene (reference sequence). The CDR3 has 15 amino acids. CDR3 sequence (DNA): TGTGCCAGCAGTGACGGACACTTGCTTTCCTACGAGCAGTACTTC. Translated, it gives CASSDGHLLSYEQYF.

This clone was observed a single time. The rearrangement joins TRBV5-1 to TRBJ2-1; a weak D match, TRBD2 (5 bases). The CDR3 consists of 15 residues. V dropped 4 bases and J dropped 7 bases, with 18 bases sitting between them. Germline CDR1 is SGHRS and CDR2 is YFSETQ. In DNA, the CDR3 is TGCGCCAGCAGCGAGGGCGGGTCGACCCTGAATGAGCAGTTCTTC. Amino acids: CASSEGGSTLNEQFF.

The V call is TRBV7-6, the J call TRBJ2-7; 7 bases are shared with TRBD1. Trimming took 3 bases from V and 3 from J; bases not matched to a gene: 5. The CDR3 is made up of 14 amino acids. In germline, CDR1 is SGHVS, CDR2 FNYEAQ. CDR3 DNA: TGTGCCAGCAGCTTTAGACAGGGTAACTACGAGCAGTACTTC. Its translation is CASSFRQGNYEQYF.

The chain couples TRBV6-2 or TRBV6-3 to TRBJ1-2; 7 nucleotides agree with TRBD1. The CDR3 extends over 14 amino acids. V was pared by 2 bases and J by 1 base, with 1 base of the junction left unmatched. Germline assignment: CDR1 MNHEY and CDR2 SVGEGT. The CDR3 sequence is CASSYRDSNYGYTF. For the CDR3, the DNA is TGTGCCAGCAGTTACCGGGACAGTAACTATGGCTACACCTTC.

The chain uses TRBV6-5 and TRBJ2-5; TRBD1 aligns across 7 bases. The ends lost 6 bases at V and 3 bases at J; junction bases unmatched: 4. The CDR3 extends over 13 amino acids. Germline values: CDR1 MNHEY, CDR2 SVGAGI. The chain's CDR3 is CASSIGTEETQYF. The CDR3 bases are TGTGCCAGCAGCATAGGGACAGAAGAGACCCAGTACTTC.

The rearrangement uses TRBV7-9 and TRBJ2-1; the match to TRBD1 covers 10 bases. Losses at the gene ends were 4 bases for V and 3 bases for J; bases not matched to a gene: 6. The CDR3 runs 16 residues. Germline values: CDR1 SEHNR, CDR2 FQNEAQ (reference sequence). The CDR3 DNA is TGTGCCAGCAGCTCAGGCGGGACAGGGGTCTACAATGAGCAGTTCTTC. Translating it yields CASSSGGTGVYNEQFF. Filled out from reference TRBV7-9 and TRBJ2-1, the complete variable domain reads DTGVSQNPRHKITKRGQNVTFRCDPISEHNRLYWYRQTLGQGPEFLTYFQNEAQLEKSRLLSDRFSAERPKGSFSTLEIQRTEQGDSAMYLCASSSGGTGVYNEQFFGPGTRLTVL.

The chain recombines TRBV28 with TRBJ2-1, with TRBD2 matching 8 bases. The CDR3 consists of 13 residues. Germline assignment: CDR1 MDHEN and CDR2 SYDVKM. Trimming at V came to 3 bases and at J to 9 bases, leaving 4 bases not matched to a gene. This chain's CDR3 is CASSFPGGSEQFF. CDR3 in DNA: TGTGCCAGCAGTTTCCCGGGGGGGAGTGAGCAGTTCTTC.

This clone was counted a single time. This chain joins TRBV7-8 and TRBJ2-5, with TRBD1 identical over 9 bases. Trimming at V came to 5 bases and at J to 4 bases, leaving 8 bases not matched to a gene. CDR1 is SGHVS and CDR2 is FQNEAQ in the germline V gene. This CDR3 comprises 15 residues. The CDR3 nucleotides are TGTGCCAGCAGCCCCGGACAGGGGAGGGGAGAGACCCAGTACTTC. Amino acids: CASSPGQGRGETQYF.

This CDR3 reads CASSLGGTQSGNTIYF. The CDR3 nucleotides read TGTGCCAGCAGCTTGGGGGGGACACAGTCTGGAAACACCATATATTTT. The chain combines TRBV5-6 with TRBJ1-3; D perhaps matches TRBD1 (6 bases). Germline V lookup: CDR1 SGHDT, CDR2 YYEEEE. Trimming removed 0 bases at V and 1 base at J, with 11 bases between. The CDR3 has 16 residues.

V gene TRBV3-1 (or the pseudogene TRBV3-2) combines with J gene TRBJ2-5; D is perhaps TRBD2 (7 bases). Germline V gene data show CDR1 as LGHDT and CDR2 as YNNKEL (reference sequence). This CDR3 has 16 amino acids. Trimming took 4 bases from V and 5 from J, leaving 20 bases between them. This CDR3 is CASSPLPGAGEETQYF. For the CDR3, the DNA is TGTGCCAGCAGCCCCCTACCGGGGGCGGGAGAGGAGACCCAGTACTTC.

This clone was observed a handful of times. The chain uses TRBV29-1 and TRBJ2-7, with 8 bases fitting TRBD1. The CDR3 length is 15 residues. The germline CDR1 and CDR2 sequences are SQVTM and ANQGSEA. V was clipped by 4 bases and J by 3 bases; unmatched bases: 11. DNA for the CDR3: TGCAGCGTTGCGTATAAAGGACAGGGCATCTACGAGCAGTACTTC. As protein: CSVAYKGQGIYEQYF.

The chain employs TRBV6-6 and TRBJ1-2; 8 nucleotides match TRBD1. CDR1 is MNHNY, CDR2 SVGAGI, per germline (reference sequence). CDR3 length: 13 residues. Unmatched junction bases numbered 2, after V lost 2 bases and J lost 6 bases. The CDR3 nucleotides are TGTGCCAGCAGTTACGACAGGGGTAATGGCTACACCTTC. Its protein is CASSYDRGNGYTF.

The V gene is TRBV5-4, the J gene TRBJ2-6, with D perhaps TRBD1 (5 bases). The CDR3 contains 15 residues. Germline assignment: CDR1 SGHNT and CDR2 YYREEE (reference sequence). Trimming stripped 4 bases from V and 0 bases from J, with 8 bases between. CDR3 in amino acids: CASSLDSSGANVLTF. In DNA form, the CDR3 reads TGTGCCAGCAGCCTAGACAGCTCTGGGGCCAACGTCCTGACTTTC.

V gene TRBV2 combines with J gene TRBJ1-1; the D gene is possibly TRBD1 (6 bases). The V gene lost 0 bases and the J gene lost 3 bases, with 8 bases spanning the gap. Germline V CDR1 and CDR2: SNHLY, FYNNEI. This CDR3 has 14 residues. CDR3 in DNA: TGTGCCAGCAGTGAAGCAGGGGGAGACACTGAAGCTTTCTTT. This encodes CASSEAGGDTEAFF.

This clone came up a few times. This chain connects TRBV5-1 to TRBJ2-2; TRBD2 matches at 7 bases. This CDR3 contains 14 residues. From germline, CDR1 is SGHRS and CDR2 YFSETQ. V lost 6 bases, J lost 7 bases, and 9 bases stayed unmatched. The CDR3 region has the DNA TGCGCCAGCACCCGGACCTTAGCGGGCGGGGAGCTGTTTTTT. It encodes CASTRTLAGGELFF.

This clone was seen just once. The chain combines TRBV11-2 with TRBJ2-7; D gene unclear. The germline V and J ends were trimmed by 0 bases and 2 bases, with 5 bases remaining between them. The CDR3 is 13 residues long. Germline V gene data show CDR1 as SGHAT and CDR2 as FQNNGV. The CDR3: CASSLDSPYEQYF. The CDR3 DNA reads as TGTGCCAGCAGCTTAGATAGCCCCTACGAGCAGTACTTC.

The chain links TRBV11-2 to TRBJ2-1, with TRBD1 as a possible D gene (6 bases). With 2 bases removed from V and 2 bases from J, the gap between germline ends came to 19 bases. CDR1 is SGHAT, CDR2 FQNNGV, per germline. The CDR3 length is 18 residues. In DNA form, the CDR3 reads TGTGCCAGCAGCTTATCGGTGACCAGGGGATGGCCCTACAATGAGCAGTTCTTC. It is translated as CASSLSVTRGWPYNEQFF.